This T cell receptor beta chain was sequenced in a study of blood T cell repertoires in COVID-19. Looked up from germline, CDR1 is LGHDT and CDR2 is YNNKEL (reference sequence). The CDR3 spans 12 residues. V was trimmed by 3 bases and J by 8 bases, leaving 10 bases between them. This clone was seen only a few times. The assay was immunoSEQ multiplex PCR, and TCRdb's table has in-frame clones only and misses some. The sample includes 120,000 or so clones, over 60% of them seen just once. The TCR comes from a man aged 40-49 years with active or convalescent COVID-19. The sample consisted of peripheral blood. This chain joins TRBV3-1 (or the pseudogene TRBV3-2) and TRBJ1-2; D not certain. CDR3 nucleotides: TGTGCCAGCAGCCACCGGAGGGAAGGCTACACCTTC. As protein: CASSHRREGYTF.